Listed below are T cell receptor beta chains from one sample, sequenced in a study of shared clonotypes between healthy human individuals. Profiling relied on immunoSEQ multiplex PCR, and the TCRdb table lists in-frame clones only, not all of them. The sample contains around 1.9 million clones, roughly 91% of which appear only once. Sequenced sample: naive CD8+ T cells from PBMCs. The receptors stem from a man aged 18 to 30 in good health. Some clones in this sample may be carry-over from other donors' samples. CDR3s include the opening cysteine and the closing phenylalanine or tryptophan. The order of the fields is CDR3 protein, J gene, V gene.

CASSFPREGSGYGYTF,TRBJ1-2,TRBV7-2
CASSLVTGPSYEQYF,TRBJ2-7,TRBV7-2
CASSEDRVGETQYF,TRBJ2-5,TRBV25-1
CASSLWTDSYEQYF,TRBJ2-7,TRBV11-2
CASSPAVIGLPENNEQFF,TRBJ2-1,TRBV7-9
CASSSPEGPQETQYF,TRBJ2-5,TRBV7-9
CAISWDRGRVNEQFF,TRBJ2-1,TRBV10-3
CASSPTSDRVSYEQYF,TRBJ2-7,TRBV28
CASSLGTGGLYYEQYF,TRBJ2-7,TRBV6-6
CASSATDRGGGQPQHF,TRBJ1-5,TRBV9
CASSPDLEETQYF,TRBJ2-5,TRBV7-7
CASSHPPGGSVYEQFF,TRBJ2-1,TRBV7-9
CASSQGSGTEAFF,TRBJ1-1,TRBV14
CASSLTPQGVNYGYTF,TRBJ1-2,TRBV27
CASSFGTGTGDGYTF,TRBJ1-2,TRBV7-9
CASSLLLDLQGSGETQYF,TRBJ2-5,TRBV7-9
CASSFGPPYEQYF,TRBJ2-7,TRBV27
CASSHTQPGYNEQFF,TRBJ2-1,TRBV7-9
CASSRPGTLSTGELFF,TRBJ2-2,TRBV4-1
CASSNRVGAEAFF,TRBJ1-1,TRBV13
CASSFLVGMRSYNEQFF,TRBJ2-1,TRBV7-6
CASSLPTVPGAPGANVLTF,TRBJ2-6,TRBV28
CASSGSGDRAYEQYF,TRBJ2-7,TRBV9
CASRPTGGLSFDTQYF,TRBJ2-3,TRBV28
CASSLDGRGNEKLFF,TRBJ1-4,TRBV28